The next 32 T cell receptor beta chains were all read from a single sample in a study of blood T cells in healthy people across ages. PCR was performed a second time for about 6 to 12 cycles using a sample-barcoded 5' primer and a J-beta primer mix. From the 5' RACE reads, TCRdb called clonotypes with MiXCR, one entry per CDR3 protein. Of roughly 1.9 million distinct CDR3 sequences listed, approximately 39% are singletons. Specimen: blood. Receptor source: a human donor in good health.

There are a few counts of this clonotype. The V gene is TRBV12-3 or TRBV12-4, the J gene TRBJ2-4, with D perhaps TRBD2 (6 bases). Trimming took off 4 bases at V and 1 base at J, with 11 bases between the two ends. The CDR3 has 15 residues. CDR3 sequence: CASSSPGEAKNIQYF. The CDR3 DNA reads as TGTGCCAGCAGTTCCCCGGGGGAGGCCAAAAACATTCAGTACTTC.

The chain combines TRBV12-3 or TRBV12-4 with TRBJ2-1; 8 nucleotides align to TRBD2. The CDR3 loop spans 17 amino acids. J lost 4 bases, V lost 2 bases, and 10 bases had no gene match. Here the CDR3 DNA reads TGTGCCAGCAGTTTAAGTCCGTGGGCTAGCGGGTACAATGAGCAGTTCTTC. It translates to CASSLSPWASGYNEQFF.

This clonotype has more than one count but fewer than ten. This chain connects TRBV4-1 to TRBJ1-4, with TRBD1 matching 9 bases. The germline V gene has CDR1 MGHRA and CDR2 YSYEKL. V dropped 1 base and J dropped 6; count of bases not matched to a gene: 9. The CDR3 covers 17 residues. CDR3 in amino acids: CASSQASDRTGDEKLFF. CDR3 nucleotides: TGCGCCAGCAGCCAAGCCTCCGATCGGACAGGGGATGAAAAACTGTTTTTT.

The V and J genes are TRBV10-3 and TRBJ2-2; the D gene is possibly TRBD1 (5 bases). V lost 2 bases, J lost 2 bases, and 15 bases lay in between. The CDR3 consists of 17 residues. Germline-derived CDR1 and CDR2 are ENHRY and SYGVKD. The chain's CDR3 is CAISEAKGIVNTGELFF. The CDR3 nucleotides are TGTGCCATCAGTGAGGCGAAGGGGATTGTAAACACCGGGGAGCTGTTTTTT.

In this sample, this clonotype turned up a few times. The chain links TRBV14 to TRBJ1-3; D uncertain. Germline CDR1 is SGHDN and CDR2 is FVKESK. The V gene lost 4 bases and the J gene lost 0 bases, with 13 bases spanning the gap. The CDR3 covers 16 residues. The CDR3 region is CASSPLLEISGNTIYF. The CDR3 DNA reads as TGTGCCAGCAGCCCGCTATTGGAAATCTCTGGAAACACCATATATTTT.

This clonotype was observed a handful of times. The rearrangement joins TRBV7-2 to TRBJ2-1; 10 bases are shared with TRBD2. This CDR3 has 15 amino acids. Germline V gives CDR1 SGHTA, CDR2 FQGNSA. V lost 4 bases to trimming and J lost 7 bases; unmatched junction nucleotides: 7. The CDR3 DNA follows: TGTGCCAGCAGCTCCCTAGCGGGGGTACTTAATGAGCAGTTCTTC. It encodes CASSSLAGVLNEQFF.

The genes are TRBV7-2 and TRBJ2-7; possibly TRBD1 or TRBD2 for D (5 bases each). Germline values: CDR1 SGHTA, CDR2 FQGNSA. V was clipped by 0 bases and J by 3 bases, with 21 bases between them. The CDR3 loop spans 18 amino acids. CDR3 coding DNA: TGTGCCAGCAGCTTAGCACAAACAGGCCTCGGGATTAACTACGAGCAGTACTTC. Amino acid sequence: CASSLAQTGLGINYEQYF.

The rearrangement uses TRBV20-1 and TRBJ2-3; D call uncertain. The CDR3 consists of 12 residues. Germline values: CDR1 DFQATT, CDR2 SNEGSKA (reference sequence). The CDR3 protein is CRAPDMIDTQYF. In DNA form, the CDR3 reads TGCAGGGCTCCCGACATGATTGATACGCAGTATTTT.

This rearrangement joins TRBV20-1 to TRBJ1-1, with 7 bases aligning to TRBD1. Germline trimming cut 3 bases from V and 3 bases from J; bases unmatched to any gene: 7. Looked up from germline, CDR1 is DFQATT and CDR2 is SNEGSKA (reference sequence). CDR3 length: 14 residues. The CDR3 is CSASRDSRYTEAFF. In nucleotides, the CDR3 is TGCAGTGCTAGCCGGGACAGCCGATACACTGAAGCTTTCTTT.

Concerning this clonotype: The junction departs from the called germline gene at one end, perhaps through a read error. The chain joins TRBV25-1 to TRBJ1-4; TRBD1 might be the D (5 bases). CDR1 and CDR2 from the germline V gene are MGHDK and SYGVNS. The CDR3 has 15 residues. The CDR3 sequence: CTSRPWGGTNEKLFF. The CDR3 region has the DNA TGTACCAGCAGACCTTGGGGGGGGACTAATGAAAAACTGTTTTTT.

The rearrangement uses TRBV7-3 and TRBJ2-6, with TRBD2 matching over 7 bases. Germline assignment: CDR1 SGHTA and CDR2 FQGTGA. The J segment lost 2 bases and the V segment lost 0 bases, leaving 4 bases of the junction unmatched. The CDR3 covers 17 residues. The DNA for the CDR3 is TGTGCCAGCAGCTTAACGCTTGGGGGGGCTGGGGCCAACGTCCTGACTTTC. Translating it yields CASSLTLGGAGANVLTF.

The rearrangement joins TRBV27 to TRBJ2-5; D unresolved. The CDR3 has 12 residues. Trimming left V 8 bases short and J 5 bases short, with 12 bases between. Germline lookup yields CDR1 MNHEY and CDR2 SMNVEV (reference sequence). CDR3 sequence reads: CASFGRRETQYF. The CDR3 region has the DNA TGTGCCAGCTTCGGACGACGGGAGACCCAGTACTTC.

A remark on this clonotype: The junction does not match germline at one end; this may be a read error. V gene TRBV4-2 combines with J gene TRBJ2-1; 9 nucleotides agree with TRBD2. The CDR3 runs to 19 residues. Germline CDR1 LGHNA, CDR2 YNFKEQ. For the CDR3, the DNA is TGTGCCAGTAGCCAAGAGAGGGGTAGCGGGGGCGGGTCCTACAATGAGCAGTTCTTC. Translating it yields CASSQERGSGGGSYNEQFF.

The V gene is TRBV9, the J gene TRBJ2-3; 8 positions match TRBD2. V lost 3 bases, J lost 1 base, and 4 bases stayed unmatched. The length of the CDR3 is 15 residues. Germline CDR1 is SGDLS and CDR2 is YYNGEE. The CDR3 protein is CASSAQTSGTDTQYF. Written as DNA, the CDR3 is TGTGCCAGCAGCGCGCAGACTAGCGGCACAGATACGCAGTATTTT.

The table lists this clonotype with many counts. This sequence joins TRBV14 and TRBJ2-7, with a possible D match to TRBD1 (6 bases). This CDR3 comprises 14 residues. The germline gives CDR1 SGHDN, CDR2 FVKESK. Trimming left V 0 bases short and J 6 bases short, with 12 bases between. CDR3 loop: CASSQDSRDIEQYF. DNA for the CDR3: TGTGCCAGCAGCCAAGACTCAAGGGACATCGAGCAGTACTTC.

This clonotype was seen a handful of times. The CDR3 DNA follows: TGTGCCAGCAGCCGATCGACAGGAGAAGAGACCCAGTACTTC. Translation gives CASSRSTGEETQYF. The V and J genes are TRBV7-2 and TRBJ2-5, with D perhaps TRBD1 (6 bases). This CDR3 comprises 14 residues. Germline CDR1 SGHTA, CDR2 FQGNSA. Trimming stripped 5 bases from V and 3 bases from J, with 13 bases between.

J is TRBJ2-5 and V is TRBV6-6, with TRBD2 as a possible D gene (5 bases). This CDR3 contains 17 residues. Trimming removed 6 bases at V and 6 bases at J, with 26 bases between. Looked up from germline, CDR1 is MNHNY and CDR2 is SVGAGI (reference sequence). The CDR3 DNA sequence: TGTGCCAGCAGCACCTTAACACTACCACCGGGAACAAAGACCCAGTACTTC. As protein: CASSTLTLPPGTKTQYF.

This clonotype was recorded only once. The J gene is TRBJ2-1, the V gene TRBV28; 8 positions agree with TRBD2. This CDR3 is 17 amino acids long. The germline gives CDR1 MDHEN, CDR2 SYDVKM. Trimming cost V 7 bases and J 0 bases; bases outside gene matches: 11. The CDR3 nucleotides are TGTGCCAGCACTGAGGTGCGGGGGGTGAGCTCCTACAATGAGCAGTTCTTC. It yields the protein CASTEVRGVSSYNEQFF. Full variable domain (remainder filled in from reference TRBV28 and TRBJ2-1): DVKVTQSSRYLVKRTGEKVFLECVQDMDHENMFWYRQDPGLGLRLIYFSYDVKMKEKGDIPEGYSVSREKKERFSLILESASTNQTSMYLCASTEVRGVSSYNEQFFGPGTRLTVL.

CDR3 sequence: CASNGQRNEKLFF. The CDR3 DNA reads TGTGCCAGCAACGGACAGAGAAATGAAAAACTGTTTTTT. The chain carries TRBV7-9 and TRBJ1-4; a weak D match, TRBD1 (6 bases). The CDR3 runs 13 residues. The V gene lost 7 bases and the J gene lost 5 bases, with 11 bases spanning the gap. CDR1 SEHNR and CDR2 FQNEAQ come from the germline V gene (reference sequence).

This clonotype was detected a few times. The chain joins TRBV12-3 or TRBV12-4 to TRBJ1-5, with D possibly TRBD1 on 6 matching bases. V shed 5 bases and J shed 3 bases, with 14 bases lying between them. The CDR3 loop spans 15 amino acids. The CDR3 DNA is TGTGCCAGCAGTCCGGGTAAGGGGGACAATCAGCCCCAGCATTTT. Amino acid sequence: CASSPGKGDNQPQHF.

The CDR3 DNA follows: TGTGCCAGCAGTGATGAGACTGGAGGGGTTTTGGATACGCAGTATTTT. This codes for CASSDETGGVLDTQYF. V and J are TRBV2 and TRBJ2-3; D possibly corresponds to TRBD2 (6 bases). Germline CDR1 reads SNHLY; CDR2 reads FYNNEI. V gave up 3 bases and J gave up 6 bases, with 19 bases separating them. The CDR3 runs to 16 residues.

V gene TRBV4-1 combines with J gene TRBJ2-3; D is tentatively TRBD1 or TRBD2 (5 bases each). Trimming took 1 base from V and 2 from J, leaving 7 bases between them. CDR3 length: 14 residues. The germline V gene encodes CDR1 MGHRA and CDR2 YSYEKL. The CDR3 here is CASSQGDLTDTQYF. The DNA of the CDR3 is TGCGCCAGCAGCCAAGGGGACCTCACAGATACGCAGTATTTT.

The chain's CDR3 is CASSLGEGRIYEQYF. For the CDR3, the DNA is TGTGCCAGCAGCTTGGGGGAGGGGAGGATCTACGAGCAGTACTTC. The chain links TRBV9 to TRBJ2-7; TRBD2 aligns across 7 bases. Germline V CDR1 and CDR2: SGDLS, YYNGEE. The CDR3 runs to 15 residues. The V segment lost 4 bases and the J segment 3 bases; nucleotides outside the gene matches: 10.

The chain recombines TRBV28 with TRBJ1-2; no firm D call. The germline gives CDR1 MDHEN, CDR2 SYDVKM. Trimming cost V 5 bases and J 6 bases, with 10 bases left between them. This CDR3 comprises 12 residues. The CDR3 coding sequence is TGTGCCAGCAGTACTCCCGTCCATGGCTACACCTTC. As protein: CASSTPVHGYTF.

The V and J genes are TRBV5-8 and TRBJ1-1; D is unclear. CDR1 is SGHTS and CDR2 is YDEGEE in the germline V gene. V was trimmed by 1 base and J by 4 bases, leaving 5 bases between them. CDR3 length: 12 residues. The CDR3 reads CASSLWSTEAFF. The CDR3, as DNA: TGTGCCAGCAGCTTGTGGTCCACTGAAGCTTTCTTT.

V usage is TRBV7-3 and J usage is TRBJ2-7, with D unclear. The germline gives CDR1 SGHTA, CDR2 FQGTGA. Trimming removed 2 bases from V and 6 bases from J, with 11 bases in between. This CDR3 contains 13 residues. In nucleotides, the CDR3 is TGTGCCAGCAGCTTACAGGATATGGGCGAGCAGTACTTC. Residues: CASSLQDMGEQYF.

The rearrangement links TRBV7-2 to TRBJ2-5; 9 positions agree with TRBD1. Trimming cost V 5 bases and J 7 bases; bases outside gene matches: 23. Germline loops: CDR1 SGHTA, CDR2 FQGNSA. CDR3 size: 19 residues. Here the CDR3 reads CASSRTLSGQGAPLGTQYF. The CDR3 region has the DNA TGTGCCAGCAGCCGAACATTATCGGGACAGGGCGCCCCTCTGGGGACCCAGTACTTC.

J is TRBJ2-5 and V is TRBV20-1; D gene ambiguous. Germline lookup yields CDR1 DFQATT and CDR2 SNEGSKA (reference sequence). The CDR3 runs to 12 residues. The CDR3 DNA is TGCAGCCCTGCTAGTATGGGGGAGACCCAGTACTTC. The encoded protein is CSPASMGETQYF.

The chain employs TRBV2 and TRBJ2-6; D gene uncertain. CDR1 and CDR2 (germline): SNHLY, FYNNEI. CDR3 length: 14 amino acids. Trimming removed 4 bases at V and 2 bases at J, with 6 bases between. The CDR3 bases are TGTGCCAGCAGTGCTTACCCTGGGGCCAACGTCCTGACTTTC. Protein sequence: CASSAYPGANVLTF.

The chain carries TRBV28 and TRBJ1-2; unclear D gene. V was clipped by 6 bases and J by 6 bases, with 8 bases between them. The CDR3 contains 11 residues. Germline CDR1 MDHEN, CDR2 SYDVKM. The CDR3 nucleotides are TGTGCCAGCAGCTGGACGGATGGCTACACCTTC. Translated, it gives CASSWTDGYTF.

This clonotype was seen a few times. CDR3 amino acids: CASSLRMGEKLFF. CDR3 sequence (DNA): TGCGCCAGCAGCTTACGCATGGGTGAAAAACTGTTTTTT. The chain links TRBV4-1 to TRBJ1-4; D ambiguous. The V end was cut by 5 bases, the J end by 7 bases, with 11 bases between. This CDR3 is built from 13 residues. Per germline, CDR1 MGHRA and CDR2 YSYEKL.

The chain recombines TRBV5-5 with TRBJ2-1; tentative D call: TRBD1 (5 bases). V gave up 4 bases and J gave up 4 bases, with 12 bases separating them. Germline assignment: CDR1 SGHKS and CDR2 YYEKEE (reference sequence). This CDR3 contains 14 residues. The CDR3 DNA is TGTGCCAGCAGCGCAGGACATATATACAATGAGCAGTTCTTC. It yields the protein CASSAGHIYNEQFF.